This entry describes one T cell receptor beta chain. The data derive from a study of blood T cell repertoires in COVID-19. Study-wide context: There were acute and convalescent COVID-19 samples, and they came from the United States, Italy and Spain.

With 4 bases removed from V and 10 bases from J, the gap between germline ends came to 20 bases. Looked up from germline, CDR1 is MDHEN and CDR2 is SYDVKM. The CDR3 is 15 amino acids. As processed by the authors: Scientists estimated how many nucleated cells there were by amplifying reference gene primers. Some clones are missing from TCRdb's copy, which holds only in-frame ones; the method was immunoSEQ multiplex PCR. D and trimming were read from the DNA, whereas the V and J calls and clone size are those reported in that table. This table has about 110,000 clones, around 92% appearing once. Sample: peripheral blood. The TCR comes from a man aged 40-49 years with active or convalescent COVID-19. V is TRBV28 and J is TRBJ1-5, with D uncertain. The CDR3 nucleotides read TGTGCCAGCAGTTCCCCCCTGACACATATAGAACCCCAGCATTTT. Translating it yields CASSSPLTHIEPQHF.